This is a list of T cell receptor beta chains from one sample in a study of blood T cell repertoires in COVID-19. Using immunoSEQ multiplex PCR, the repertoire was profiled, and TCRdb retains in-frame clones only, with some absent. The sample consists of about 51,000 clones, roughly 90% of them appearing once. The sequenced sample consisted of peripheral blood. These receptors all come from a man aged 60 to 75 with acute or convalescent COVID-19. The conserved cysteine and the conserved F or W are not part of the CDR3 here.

ASSAEGTVQETQY	TRBV27
ASSLDQGTNEKLF	TRBV5-4
SARPGQGLF	TRBV20-1
AISVTGDQPQH	TRBV10-3
ASSLGGRIGTDTQY	TRBV28
ASSPAGPQETQY	TRBV9
ASSLQGRDEQF	TRBV27
ASSLARSGRADEQF	TRBV5-6
ASSAQPHTNTGELF	TRBV9
ASSQDRQGDETQY	TRBV4-3
ASSLEVGARNQPQH	TRBV5-8
ASRTGGLEETQY	TRBV5-6
ASSLSAGWGSYNEQF	TRBV7-2
ASSQIDYRGEGSYEQY	TRBV14
ASSQDLSRNTGELF	TRBV4-3
AISENRENTEAF	TRBV10-3
ASSQEGRATGEKLF	TRBV14
ASSSGGRAGNTIY	TRBV28
ADSEVENTEAF	TRBV6-1
ASSDRADQPQH	TRBV12-3/TRBV12-4
ASSQEGTGGNYGYT	TRBV4-2
ASSTQANYGYT	TRBV19
ASSQEGQGRTEAF	TRBV4-2
SASPTGRGSNQPQH	TRBV20-1
ASRTGTSPRELF	TRBV7-2
ASSPGSGTGNTIY	TRBV5-1
ASSARTASFYGYT	TRBV19
ASRLDNYEQY	TRBV6-4
ASSVAGGPGETQY	TRBV9
ASSQAQGYGYT	TRBV3-1/TRBV3-2
ASSADRGNEQF	TRBV7-2
ASSPTNQPQH	TRBV18
ASSPRTSFNEQY	TRBV2